The source of this T cell receptor beta chain is a study of blood T cells in healthy people across ages. Overall study context: The capture of about one barcoded beta molecule per two T cells was achieved by template switching.

The use of a sample-barcoded 5' primer and a J-beta primer mix characterized a second PCR of roughly 6 to 11 cycles. Through a template-switch adaptor with 12 random nucleotides, each cDNA molecule received a tag. Using its own MiXCR run on the 5' RACE reads, TCRdb lists one record per CDR3 protein. The sample lists roughly 1,300,000 distinct CDR3 sequences; approximately 63% were seen once. Germline V gene sequence: CDR1 DFQATT, CDR2 SNEGSKA (reference sequence). The CDR3 covers 11 residues. Notes on the study in general: Observed TCR beta diversity showed a strong correlation with the percentage of naive T cells as measured by flow cytometry.

This clonotype was detected once. Antigen: not known. Compared with germline, one end of the junction differs, possibly owing to a read error. Sequences were obtained from blood. The J gene is TRBJ2-5, the V gene TRBV20-1; no clear D. This clonotype was sampled from a man between 18 and 35 years old in good health. The CDR3 coding sequence is TGCAGTGCTACCTCCGTGGAGACCCTGTACTTC. This codes for CSATSVETLYF.